These 32 T cell receptor beta chains share one sample of origin, sequenced in a study of blood T cell repertoires in COVID-19. Assay: immunoSEQ multiplex PCR; the TCRdb copy retains only in-frame clones and omits some. Among about 230,000 clones listed, about four fifths were seen once. Sample: peripheral blood. These receptors all stem from a man aged 35 to 55 with active or convalescent COVID-19.

The genes are TRBV3-1 (or the pseudogene TRBV3-2) and TRBJ2-7; D is undetermined. Trimming removed 2 bases from V and 6 bases from J, with 5 bases in between. Germline CDR1 reads LGHDT; CDR2 reads YNNKEL (reference sequence). This CDR3 has 11 residues. The DNA of the CDR3 is TGTGCCAGCAGCCAACTTAGCGAGCAGTACTTC. It specifies CASSQLSEQYF.

A single count supports this clone. V and J are TRBV18 and TRBJ2-4; D is perhaps TRBD1 (5 bases). CDR1 is KGHSH, CDR2 LQKENI, per germline. V lost 3 bases and J lost 5, with 11 bases in between. This CDR3 has 14 amino acids. The CDR3 DNA sequence: TGTGCCAGCTCACCCCAGGGTCCCCAAAACATTCAGTACTTC. Protein: CASSPQGPQNIQYF.

The J gene is TRBJ2-1, the V gene TRBV7-9; 7 bases line up with TRBD1. Germline V gene data show CDR1 as SEHNR and CDR2 as FQNEAQ (reference sequence). V shed 5 bases, J shed 12 bases, and the junction held 7 bases outside the gene matches. This CDR3 comprises 12 residues. The CDR3 nucleotides are TGTGCCAGCAGCGCATCCGGGACAGCGCAGTTCTTC. It codes for CASSASGTAQFF.

The J gene is TRBJ1-6, the V gene TRBV5-1, with TRBD1 matching 9 bases. The CDR3 sequence is 14 residues long. V gave up 5 bases and J gave up 11 bases; unmatched junction bases: 8. The germline V gene encodes CDR1 SGHRS and CDR2 YFSETQ. The CDR3 here is CASSPDGTGTPLHF. As DNA, the CDR3 is TGCGCCAGCAGTCCGGATGGGACAGGGACACCCCTCCACTTT.

This sequence joins TRBV18 and TRBJ2-1; 8 nucleotides match TRBD2. Trimming at V came to 0 bases and at J to 4 bases, leaving 8 bases not matched to a gene. CDR3 size: 17 residues. Germline loops: CDR1 KGHSH, CDR2 LQKENI. CDR3 bases: TGTGCCAGCTCACCACCGTATGGACTAGCAGATTACAATGAGCAGTTCTTC. Translation gives CASSPPYGLADYNEQFF.

The CDR3 reads CASSVTGGAGTGELFF. The CDR3 coding sequence is TGTGCCAGCAGCGTTACAGGGGGCGCTGGCACCGGGGAGCTGTTTTTT. This chain links TRBV7-2 with TRBJ2-2, with TRBD1 matching over 9 bases. The ends lost 5 bases at V and 4 bases at J; junction bases unmatched: 8. Per germline, CDR1 SGHTA and CDR2 FQGNSA. This CDR3 region has 16 residues.

The V call is TRBV10-3, the J call TRBJ1-1, with D uncertain. The CDR3 covers 13 residues. Germline V gene lookup returns CDR1 ENHRY and CDR2 SYGVKD. The V end was cut by 6 bases, the J end by 3 bases, with 11 bases between. The CDR3 sequence is CAIRGGGDTEAFF. CDR3 in DNA: TGTGCCATCAGGGGCGGAGGAGACACTGAAGCTTTCTTT.

Details on this clone: One end of the junction does not line up with germline, which may come from a read error. The J gene is TRBJ1-5, the V gene TRBV2; 11 bases align to TRBD1. CDR1 and CDR2 from the germline V gene are SNHLY and FYNNEI. The CDR3 spans 15 residues. DNA for the CDR3: TGTGCCAACAGTGGGACAGGGGGAAATCATCAGCCCCAGCATTTT. Encoded protein: CANSGTGGNHQPQHF.

V and J are TRBV19 and TRBJ2-2; TRBD1 is a possible D gene (6 bases). Trimming removed 4 bases from V and 7 bases from J, with 16 bases in between. Looked up from germline, CDR1 is LNHDA and CDR2 is SQIVND (reference sequence). The CDR3 totals 15 residues. Here the CDR3 DNA reads TGTGCCAGTAGTAGGACAGCGGCGTGGGGCGGGGAGCTGTTTTTT. Translated: CASSRTAAWGGELFF.

This chain links TRBV3-1 (or the pseudogene TRBV3-2) with TRBJ2-1; no clear D gene. The germline V gene encodes CDR1 LGHDT and CDR2 YNNKEL (reference sequence). Between the trimmed V and J ends, which lost 1 base and 6 bases, there was a span of 10 bases. This CDR3 spans 14 amino acids. The CDR3 nucleotides read TGTGCCAGCAGCCAAGGCTATTTTGGCAATGAGCAGTTCTTC. It is translated as CASSQGYFGNEQFF.

The chain recombines TRBV24-1 with TRBJ2-1; no clear D. CDR3 length: 13 amino acids. CDR1 and CDR2 (germline): KGHDR, SFDVKD. V shed 7 bases and J shed 12 bases, with 18 bases lying between them. CDR3 residues: CATRGQLRPRQFF. CDR3 sequence (DNA): TGTGCCACCAGGGGTCAACTTCGGCCTAGGCAGTTCTTC.

The chain links TRBV3-1 (or the pseudogene TRBV3-2) to TRBJ2-1; TRBD1 aligns across 9 bases. The CDR3 sequence is 16 residues long. The V segment lost 1 base and the J segment 6 bases; nucleotides outside the gene matches: 7. Germline CDR1 is LGHDT and CDR2 is YNNKEL (reference sequence). CDR3 sequence: CASSQVMGQGSNEQFF. CDR3 nucleotide sequence: TGTGCCAGCAGCCAAGTAATGGGACAGGGTAGCAATGAGCAGTTCTTC.

This chain links TRBV29-1 with TRBJ1-1; 9 nucleotides align to TRBD1. Germline values: CDR1 SQVTM, CDR2 ANQGSEA. The CDR3 runs 16 residues. Trimming removed 4 bases from V and 1 base from J; junction bases left unmatched: 10. The CDR3 reads CSVGGTGGSGNTEAFF. The CDR3 DNA follows: TGCAGCGTTGGAGGTACAGGGGGCTCGGGGAACACTGAAGCTTTCTTT.

This rearrangement joins TRBV6-6 to TRBJ1-5; 7 bases are a match to TRBD1. The CDR3 covers 14 residues. Germline lookup yields CDR1 MNHNY and CDR2 SVGAGI (reference sequence). Trimming at V came to 5 bases and at J to 2 bases, leaving 3 bases not matched to a gene. The CDR3 protein is CASSQQGGNQPQHF. DNA of the CDR3: TGTGCCAGCAGTCAGCAGGGGGGCAATCAGCCCCAGCATTTT.

The chain is built from TRBV18 and TRBJ1-1; 8 bases match TRBD1. The CDR3 covers 19 residues. Germline trimming cut 4 bases from V and 0 bases from J; bases unmatched to any gene: 16. The germline V gene has CDR1 KGHSH and CDR2 LQKENI. Here the CDR3 reads CASSRDRKELRLMNTEAFF. DNA of the CDR3: TGTGCCAGCTCACGGGACAGGAAAGAACTCCGTTTAATGAACACTGAAGCTTTCTTT. Full variable domain (outside the CDR3, taken from reference TRBV18 and TRBJ1-1): NAGVMQNPRHLVRRRGQEARLRCSPMKGHSHVYWYRQLPEEGLKFMVYLQKENIIDESGMPKERFSAEFPKEGPSILRIQQVVRGDSAAYFCASSRDRKELRLMNTEAFFGQGTRLTVV.

This chain links TRBV18 with TRBJ2-5; D might be TRBD2 (6 bases). V lost 1 base to trimming and J lost 4 bases, with 13 bases between them. The germline V gene has CDR1 KGHSH and CDR2 LQKENI. This CDR3 spans 15 amino acids. The CDR3 loop is CASSPRPAEGETQYF. CDR3 nucleotide sequence: TGTGCCAGCTCACCACGACCCGCGGAGGGAGAGACCCAGTACTTC. Drawing the rest from reference TRBV18 and TRBJ2-5, the complete variable domain is NAGVMQNPRHLVRRRGQEARLRCSPMKGHSHVYWYRQLPEEGLKFMVYLQKENIIDESGMPKERFSAEFPKEGPSILRIQQVVRGDSAAYFCASSPRPAEGETQYFGPGTRLLVL.

The rearrangement links TRBV5-4 to TRBJ2-4, with D perhaps TRBD2 (7 bases). Germline V lookup: CDR1 SGHNT, CDR2 YYREEE (reference sequence). V was shortened by 0 bases and J by 6 bases, with 16 bases between the two germline ends. The CDR3 covers 16 residues. CDR3 region: CASSLVRGGEANIQYF. CDR3 nucleotide sequence: TGTGCCAGCAGCTTGGTGAGAGGGGGGGAGGCAAACATTCAGTACTTC. The full variable domain, its missing parts supplied by reference TRBV5-4 and TRBJ2-4, is ETGVTQSPTHLIKTRGQQVTLRCSSQSGHNTVSWYQQALGQGPQFIFQYYREEENGRGNFPPRFSGLQFPNYSSELNVNALELDDSALYLCASSLVRGGEANIQYFGAGTRLSVL.

The chain's CDR3 is CASSLAPTGTMSDQPQHF. CDR3 nucleotide sequence: TGCGCCAGCAGCTTGGCCCCAACAGGGACGATGTCCGATCAGCCCCAGCATTTT. V gene TRBV5-1 combines with J gene TRBJ1-5; D may be TRBD1 (6 bases). The CDR3 consists of 18 residues. Germline V gene sequence: CDR1 SGHRS, CDR2 YFSETQ. V was trimmed by 0 bases and J by 5 bases, leaving 21 bases between them. Combining the CDR3 with reference TRBV5-1 and TRBJ1-5 gives the whole variable domain KAGVTQTPRYLIKTRGQQVTLSCSPISGHRSVSWYQQTPGQGLQFLFEYFSETQRNKGNFPGRFSGRQFSNSRSEMNVSTLELGDSALYLCASSLAPTGTMSDQPQHFGDGTRLSIL.

This chain uses TRBV19 with TRBJ2-3; TRBD2 matches at 7 bases. The junction had 10 bases not matched to a gene; V was cut back by 4 bases and J by 6 bases. This CDR3 comprises 15 residues. CDR1 and CDR2 from the germline V gene are LNHDA and SQIVND (reference sequence). The CDR3 DNA reads as TGTGCCAGTAGTACCCTAGCGGAAGGATGGGATACGCAGTATTTT. This sequence encodes CASSTLAEGWDTQYF.

The genes are TRBV7-2 and TRBJ2-7; TRBD2 matches at 9 bases. CDR1 SGHTA and CDR2 FQGNSA come from the germline V gene. After removal of 4 bases from V and 2 bases from J, the junction contained 3 bases not matched to a gene. This CDR3 has 14 amino acids. The CDR3 spells CASSSTSGPYEQYF. The CDR3 DNA sequence: TGTGCCAGCAGCTCGACTAGCGGCCCCTACGAGCAGTACTTC.

The rearrangement uses TRBV10-3 and TRBJ2-1; no firm D call. V lost 2 bases, J lost 5 bases, and 10 bases lay in between. The CDR3 covers 14 residues. CDR1 ENHRY and CDR2 SYGVKD come from the germline V gene. The CDR3 DNA is TGTGCCATCAGTGAGATAATAGCCCACAATGAGCAGTTCTTC. Protein sequence: CAISEIIAHNEQFF.

V usage is TRBV5-1 and J usage is TRBJ2-1; 8 bases match TRBD1. The junction had 13 bases not matched to a gene; V was cut back by 7 bases and J by 7 bases. Germline V lookup: CDR1 SGHRS, CDR2 YFSETQ. The CDR3 runs to 15 residues. CDR3 region: CASSAGTGPWNEQFF. As DNA, the CDR3 is TGCGCCAGCTCCGCCGGGACAGGCCCCTGGAATGAGCAGTTCTTC.

The chain joins TRBV5-4 to TRBJ1-2; 12 positions match TRBD1. The CDR3 runs 15 residues. Losses at the gene ends were 2 bases for V and 8 bases for J; bases not matched to a gene: 7. CDR1 is SGHNT, CDR2 YYREEE, per germline (reference sequence). CDR3 residues: CASSFPGQGAGGYTF. CDR3 DNA: TGTGCCAGCAGCTTCCCGGGACAGGGGGCCGGAGGCTACACCTTC.

The rearrangement links TRBV30 to TRBJ1-2; tentative D call: TRBD1 (6 bases). This CDR3 region has 14 residues. V was clipped by 2 bases and J by 5 bases, with 15 bases between them. Germline values: CDR1 GTSNPN, CDR2 SVGIG (reference sequence). The CDR3 is CAWSPDRIKYGYTF. CDR3 nucleotide sequence: TGTGCCTGGAGTCCCGACAGGATCAAATATGGCTACACCTTC.

This rearrangement joins TRBV7-9 to TRBJ2-7, with TRBD2 matching over 10 bases. Germline V gene data show CDR1 as SEHNR and CDR2 as FQNEAQ (reference sequence). The CDR3 has 14 amino acids. With 5 bases clipped from V and 4 bases from J, the junction kept 5 bases outside the gene matches. CDR3 region: CASSKAGGQYEQYF. As DNA, the CDR3 is TGTGCCAGCAGCAAAGCGGGAGGGCAGTACGAGCAGTACTTC.

The chain links TRBV30 to TRBJ1-4, with D perhaps TRBD1 (5 bases). The ends were cut back, 3 bases at V and 7 bases at J, with 15 bases in the middle. Germline loops: CDR1 GTSNPN, CDR2 SVGIG (reference sequence). The CDR3 loop spans 14 amino acids. The CDR3 nucleotides are TGTGCCTGGAGCCCGCTGCAGGGTGGTGAAAAACTGTTTTTT. It yields the protein CAWSPLQGGEKLFF. The full variable domain, in which reference TRBV30 and TRBJ1-4 provide the parts outside the CDR3, is SQTIHQWPATLVQPVGSPLSLECTVEGTSNPNLYWYRQAAGRGLQLLFYSVGIGQISSEVPQNLSASRPQDRQFILSSKKLLLSDSGFYLCAWSPLQGGEKLFFGSGTQLSVL.

The V call is TRBV4-2, the J call TRBJ1-3, with D uncertain. There are 17 residues in the CDR3. Germline loops: CDR1 LGHNA, CDR2 YNFKEQ. V shed 0 bases and J shed 0 bases, with 12 bases lying between them. The CDR3 reads CASSQDLLLSSGNTIYF. The CDR3 nucleotides are TGTGCCAGCAGCCAAGATCTATTGTTAAGCTCTGGAAACACCATATATTTT.

The rearrangement uses TRBV7-9 and TRBJ1-4; D is unresolved. Germline assignment: CDR1 SEHNR and CDR2 FQNEAQ (reference sequence). The CDR3 contains 14 residues. Trimming took 5 bases from V and 5 from J, leaving 12 bases between them. The chain's CDR3 is CASSHLEGNEKLFF. The CDR3 coding sequence is TGTGCCAGCAGCCATCTGGAGGGAAATGAAAAACTGTTTTTT.

The rearrangement uses TRBV19 and TRBJ1-5, with 9 bases lining up with TRBD1. The CDR3 runs 18 residues. Germline CDR1 is LNHDA and CDR2 is SQIVND (reference sequence). Trimming at V came to 7 bases and at J to 0 bases, leaving 13 bases not matched to a gene. The CDR3 DNA reads TGTGCCAGTAATACCCTGGGACAGGGCTCTTATAGCAATCAGCCCCAGCATTTT. Amino acid sequence: CASNTLGQGSYSNQPQHF.

This clone was seen a handful of times. The chain is built from TRBV28 and TRBJ1-1, with D uncertain. Per the germline V gene, CDR1 is MDHEN and CDR2 is SYDVKM. Trimming removed 10 bases from V and 5 bases from J, with 17 bases in between. The CDR3 contains 13 residues. The CDR3 region is CAISRVTGTEAFF. As DNA, the CDR3 is TGTGCCATCTCGAGGGTAACTGGGACTGAAGCTTTCTTT.

V and J are TRBV30 and TRBJ1-2; D call uncertain. Germline V gene sequence: CDR1 GTSNPN, CDR2 SVGIG (reference sequence). The CDR3 sequence is 13 residues long. With 3 bases removed from V and 3 bases from J, the gap between germline ends came to 11 bases. The CDR3 DNA sequence: TGTGCCTGGAGAGCTCAGGATTACTATGGCTACACCTTC. It translates to CAWRAQDYYGYTF.

The chain employs TRBV19 and TRBJ1-2, with 9 bases identical to TRBD1. The V gene end was trimmed by 9 bases and the J gene end by 8 bases; junction bases not matched to a gene: 13. The CDR3 length is 14 residues. CDR1 LNHDA and CDR2 SQIVND come from the germline V gene (reference sequence). This chain's CDR3 is CASRGTGQGNGYTF. The CDR3, as DNA: TGTGCCAGCAGGGGAACGGGACAGGGAAACGGCTACACCTTC.